This is a list of T cell receptor beta chains from one sample in a study of OX40 agonist ivuxolimab in advanced cancers. Using immunoSEQ multiplex PCR, the repertoire was profiled, and TCRdb retains in-frame clones only, with some absent. The table records over 35,000 clones, 80% to 90% of them present only once. The sample consisted of CD4+ or CD8+ T cells sorted from blood, taken in a trial of the OX40 agonist ivuxolimab. The receptors come from an adult with an advanced solid tumor such as melanoma, head and neck, liver or kidney cancer. Each CDR3 is given with its conserved first and last residue. A D gene is named only where the DNA matches it firmly. Only some rows state a clone size, as once, few, many or a class for expanded clones.

clone_size j_call d_call v_call cdr3_aa cdr3_nt
NA TRBJ2-2 NA TRBV7-9 CASVQGAGELFF TGTGCCAGCGTCCAAGGGGCCGGGGAGCTGTTTTTT
once TRBJ2-7 NA TRBV4-3 CASSQEWPGSSYEQYF TGCGCCAGCAGCCAAGAGTGGCCGGGAAGCTCCTACGAGCAGTACTTC
few TRBJ2-7 TRBD2 TRBV5-4 CASSPGARGGDEQYF TGTGCCAGCAGCCCGGGCGCCCGGGGGGGGGACGAGCAGTACTTC
NA TRBJ1-3 NA TRBV30 CAGRSGNTIYF TGTGCCGGGCGCTCTGGAAACACCATATATTTT
NA TRBJ2-7 TRBD1 TRBV9 CASSPGGQGSYEQYF TGTGCCAGCAGCCCTGGAGGACAGGGCTCCTACGAGCAGTACTTC
once TRBJ1-4 NA TRBV11-2 CASSLTAGEKLFF TGTGCCAGCAGCTTAACGGCGGGTGAAAAACTGTTTTTT
NA TRBJ2-3 NA TRBV9 CASSVEGSGLTGKGTDTQYF TGTGCCAGCAGCGTAGAGGGTTCGGGGCTTACAGGGAAAGGCACAGATACGCAGTATTTT
NA TRBJ2-1 TRBD2 TRBV4-3 CASSQDHLAGNEQFF TGCGCCAGCAGCCAAGATCACCTAGCGGGGAATGAGCAGTTCTTC
NA TRBJ2-7 TRBD1 TRBV27 CASSLRDRGYEQYF TGTGCCAGCAGTTTACGGGACAGGGGTTACGAGCAGTACTTC
NA TRBJ2-3 TRBD2 TRBV18 CASSLAGTSDYTDTQYF TGTGCCAGCTCACTAGCCGGGACTAGCGATTACACAGATACGCAGTATTTT
NA TRBJ2-7 NA TRBV4-2 CASSQAGGAYEQYF TGTGCCAGCAGCCAGGCAGGGGGGGCCTACGAGCAGTACTTC
NA TRBJ2-4 NA TRBV19 CATSRDSQEQNIQYF TGTGCCACGTCACGGGACTCTCAGGAGCAAAACATTCAGTACTTC
NA TRBJ1-1 NA TRBV7-6 CASSFSEGEGTEAFF TGTGCCAGCAGCTTCTCCGAGGGGGAGGGGACTGAAGCTTTCTTT
NA TRBJ2-7 TRBD1 TRBV11-3 CASSLVYRGLYEQYF TGTGCCAGCAGCTTAGTGTACAGGGGGCTCTACGAGCAGTACTTC
NA TRBJ2-1 TRBD2 TRBV5-4 CASSLGWYGGREQFF TGTGCCAGCAGCTTGGGATGGTACGGGGGGAGGGAGCAGTTCTTC
NA TRBJ2-7 NA TRBV6-5 CASSLLQGVDEQYF TGTGCCAGCAGCCTCCTCCAGGGAGTAGACGAGCAGTACTTC
NA TRBJ1-2 NA TRBV7-8 CASSPGRTQEKVWGYTF TGTGCCAGCAGCCCTGGGAGGACTCAAGAAAAGGTCTGGGGCTACACCTTC
NA TRBJ2-1 TRBD2 TRBV4-1 CAVGLAGTFNEQFF TGCGCGGTGGGGCTAGCGGGAACATTCAATGAGCAGTTCTTC
once TRBJ2-7 TRBD1 TRBV11-2 CASSLEVDRDEQYF TGTGCCAGCAGCTTAGAGGTGGACAGGGACGAGCAGTACTTC
NA TRBJ2-3 NA TRBV5-1 CASSFDEADTQYF TGCGCCAGCAGCTTCGACGAGGCAGATACGCAGTATTTT
NA TRBJ2-7 NA TRBV7-2 CASSPGRYEQYF TGTGCCAGCAGCCCAGGACGATACGAGCAGTACTTC
NA TRBJ1-2 NA TRBV7-6 CASSRRPEPRDYGYTF TGTGCCAGCAGCCGCCGCCCCGAGCCGCGGGACTATGGCTACACCTTC
few TRBJ1-2 TRBD1 TRBV6-5 CASSSQGGAEGYTF TGTGCCAGCAGTAGCCAGGGGGGGGCAGAGGGCTACACCTTC
NA TRBJ2-2 NA TRBV7-8 CASSPGTPGAGELFF TGTGCCAGCAGCCCCGGGACTCCAGGGGCCGGGGAGCTGTTTTTT
NA TRBJ2-1 NA TRBV10-3 CAISEGARDEQFF TGTGCCATCAGTGAGGGGGCGAGGGATGAGCAGTTCTTC
NA TRBJ1-1 TRBD1 TRBV9 CASSAEGGQDTEAFF TGTGCCAGCAGCGCCGAAGGGGGCCAGGACACTGAAGCTTTCTTT
NA TRBJ1-1 NA TRBV13 CASSLGRTEAFF TGTGCCAGCAGCTTAGGGAGAACTGAAGCTTTCTTT
NA TRBJ1-1 NA TRBV11-3 CASSPGTTGAEAFF TGTGCCAGCAGCCCGGGGACTACGGGGGCTGAAGCTTTCTTT
NA TRBJ2-7 NA TRBV19 CASSRTPTYEQYF TGTGCCAGTAGCAGGACACCTACCTACGAGCAGTACTTC
NA TRBJ2-1 TRBD1 TRBV27 CASRDRGLRSYNEQFF TGTGCCAGCCGGGACAGGGGGCTACGCTCCTACAATGAGCAGTTCTTC
NA TRBJ1-2 TRBD1 TRBV25-1 CASSETGQSDYGYTF TGTGCCAGCAGTGAAACGGGACAGTCCGACTATGGCTACACCTTC
NA TRBJ2-6 NA TRBV9 CASSAPPGANVLTF TGTGCCAGCAGCGCCCCGCCTGGGGCCAACGTCCTGACTTTC
NA TRBJ2-5 NA TRBV5-4 CASSLELKEETQYF TGTGCCAGCAGCTTGGAACTCAAGGAAGAGACCCAGTACTTC
NA TRBJ1-1 TRBD1 TRBV5-1 CASSAGQGSRPEAFF TGCGCCAGCAGCGCCGGACAGGGTTCGAGGCCTGAAGCTTTCTTT
NA TRBJ2-1 TRBD1 TRBV13 CASSSVGQGYNEQFF TGTGCCAGCAGCTCCGTCGGACAGGGGTACAATGAGCAGTTCTTC
NA TRBJ1-1 NA TRBV4-3 CASSQDFQAETEAFF TGCGCCAGCAGCCAAGATTTCCAGGCCGAAACTGAAGCTTTCTTT
NA TRBJ2-7 NA TRBV7-9 CASSSSAGIYEQYF TGTGCCAGCAGCTCCTCGGCAGGCATCTACGAGCAGTACTTC
NA TRBJ2-5 TRBD2 TRBV27 CASIGLVDPETQYF TGTGCCAGCATCGGACTAGTTGATCCAGAGACCCAGTACTTC
NA TRBJ2-1 NA TRBV4-1 CASSQGTIMVNEQFF TGCGCCAGCAGCCAAGGAACGATAATGGTCAATGAGCAGTTCTTC
NA TRBJ1-1 NA TRBV29-1 CSVAGGQLDTEAFF TGCAGCGTTGCTGGTGGACAGTTGGACACTGAAGCTTTCTTT
NA TRBJ1-6 NA TRBV27 CASREGRVNSPLHF TGTGCCAGCAGGGAGGGCAGGGTGAATTCACCCCTCCACTTT
NA TRBJ1-2 NA TRBV14 CASSGTAYGGGYTF TGTGCCAGCAGCGGGACGGCCTATGGTGGTGGCTACACCTTC
NA TRBJ1-2 TRBD1 TRBV6-1 CASTLTGGAWGYTF TGTGCCAGCACCTTGACAGGGGGCGCCTGGGGCTACACCTTC
NA TRBJ1-1 NA TRBV5-1 CASSLTLNTEAFF TGCGCCAGCAGCTTGACTCTGAACACTGAAGCTTTCTTT
once TRBJ2-2 TRBD2 TRBV13 CASSPWGETSGKTGELFF TGTGCCAGCAGCCCTTGGGGAGAGACTAGCGGGAAAACCGGGGAGCTGTTTTTT
NA TRBJ2-5 NA TRBV11-2 CASSLDFGDQETQYF TGTGCCAGCAGCTTAGATTTCGGGGACCAAGAGACCCAGTACTTC
NA TRBJ2-1 NA TRBV4-1 CASSQGPSYNEQFF TGCGCCAGCAGCCAAGGCCCCTCCTACAATGAGCAGTTCTTC
NA TRBJ2-3 TRBD2 TRBV2 CASIREGDTQYF TGTGCCAGCATCAGGGAGGGAGATACGCAGTATTTT
NA TRBJ2-7 TRBD2 TRBV7-9 CVSSLILLAGQESYEQYF TGTGTCAGCAGCTTAATCCTTTTAGCGGGGCAGGAATCCTACGAGCAGTACTTC
NA TRBJ1-1 NA TRBV19 CASKVGVFFRTEAFF TGTGCCAGTAAGGTCGGAGTATTCTTCCGCACTGAAGCTTTCTTT
NA TRBJ2-3 TRBD2 TRBV10-3 CAISEGRVTDTQYF TGTGCCATCAGTGAAGGGAGGGTTACAGATACGCAGTATTTT
NA TRBJ2-3 NA TRBV14 CASSSHSTDTQYF TGTGCCAGCAGCTCACACAGCACAGATACGCAGTATTTT
once TRBJ2-1 TRBD2 TRBV6-1 CASSEWLAGYNEQFF TGTGCCAGCAGTGAATGGCTAGCGGGATACAATGAGCAGTTCTTC
NA TRBJ1-2 NA TRBV19 CAIKGHGYTF TGTGCCATTAAGGGACATGGCTACACCTTC
NA TRBJ1-1 NA TRBV4-1 CASSQVLGGTEAFF TGCGCCAGCAGCCAAGTTTTGGGGGGGACTGAAGCTTTCTTT
NA TRBJ2-3 TRBD2 TRBV27 CASTRGVLGDTQYF TGTGCCAGCACCCGGGGGGTCCTCGGAGATACGCAGTATTTT
NA TRBJ2-7 TRBD2 TRBV5-1 CASSLRLAGDGGGYEQYF TGCGCCAGCAGCTTGCGCCTAGCGGGAGACGGAGGCGGCTACGAGCAGTACTTC
NA TRBJ1-1 NA TRBV28 CASSSSTGGGTEAFF TGTGCCAGCAGTAGTTCGACCGGGGGGGGCACTGAAGCTTTCTTT
NA TRBJ1-2 NA TRBV7-8 CASSLPGGNYGYTF TGTGCCAGCAGCTTACCCGGAGGGAACTATGGCTACACCTTC